The 14 T cell receptor beta chains given below trace back to one sample, sequenced in a study of blood T cell repertoires in COVID-19. Profiled with immunoSEQ multiplex PCR; TCRdb holds only in-frame clones, not every one. This repertoire shows some 49,000 clones, approximately 85% found once; its top ten account for roughly 2.5%. The specimen was peripheral blood. These receptor sequences come from a woman between 55 and 75 years old with acute or convalescent COVID-19.

This chain joins TRBV5-1 and TRBJ2-1, with D perhaps matching TRBD2 (6 bases). The V gene's germline CDR1 is SGHRS and CDR2 YFSETQ. CDR3 size: 14 residues. Between the trimmed V and J ends, which lost 0 bases and 7 bases, there was a span of 11 bases. As DNA, the CDR3 is TGCGCCAGCAGCTTGGATTTGGGGGGAAATGAGCAGTTCTTC. Translating it yields CASSLDLGGNEQFF.

The chain links TRBV6-6 to TRBJ1-2, with 7 bases aligning to TRBD1. The junction had 10 bases not matched to a gene; V was cut back by 0 bases and J by 6 bases. CDR3 length: 16 amino acids. Germline CDR1 is MNHNY and CDR2 is SVGAGI (reference sequence). CDR3 sequence: CASSYSRGTGVDGYTF. The CDR3 DNA reads as TGTGCCAGCAGTTACTCTCGGGGAACAGGGGTCGATGGCTACACCTTC.

This chain uses TRBV19 with TRBJ2-3, with 10 bases that match TRBD1. Germline CDR1 reads LNHDA; CDR2 reads SQIVND (reference sequence). The CDR3 contains 16 residues. J gave up 6 bases and V 4 bases, and 10 bases lay outside the gene matches. For the CDR3, the DNA is TGTGCCAGTAGTACCTTGGGACAGGGGAGGGGCGATACGCAGTATTTT. Translating gives CASSTLGQGRGDTQYF. The full variable domain, rest sourced from reference TRBV19 and TRBJ2-3, is DGGITQSPKYLFRKEGQNVTLSCEQNLNHDAMYWYRQDPGQGLRLIYYSQIVNDFQKGDIAEGYSVSREKKESFPLTVTSAQKNPTAFYLCASSTLGQGRGDTQYFGPGTRLTVL.

The chain couples TRBV18 to TRBJ2-4, with 10 bases aligning to TRBD2. Germline V gene lookup returns CDR1 KGHSH and CDR2 LQKENI. The CDR3 totals 18 residues. With V trimmed by 3 bases and J by 0 bases, 8 bases remained unmatched. Written as DNA, the CDR3 is TGTGCCAGCTCACCCCCGGGACTAGCGCGTCTAGCCAAAAACATTCAGTACTTC. This encodes CASSPPGLARLAKNIQYF.

This clone is a singleton in its sample. This rearrangement joins TRBV6-6 to TRBJ2-5, with TRBD1 matching 7 bases. V was pared by 0 bases and J by 5 bases, with 9 bases of the junction left unmatched. The CDR3 contains 16 residues. Germline loops: CDR1 MNHNY, CDR2 SVGAGI (reference sequence). CDR3 residues: CASSYSIGGGRETQYF. The CDR3 DNA follows: TGTGCCAGCAGTTACTCGATAGGGGGCGGTAGGGAGACCCAGTACTTC.

This clone was counted between two and nine times. As DNA, the CDR3 is TGCGCCAGCAGCTTGTGGGGGACAGGGGAATTGTATGAGCAGTTCTTC. It yields the protein CASSLWGTGELYEQFF. The rearrangement links TRBV5-1 to TRBJ2-1, with TRBD1 matching over 10 bases. The CDR3 is made up of 16 amino acids. V lost 1 base, J lost 8 bases, and 9 bases stayed unmatched. CDR1 and CDR2 from the germline V gene are SGHRS and YFSETQ.

The chain joins TRBV28 to TRBJ2-1; 8 positions match TRBD2. The ends lost 4 bases at V and 6 bases at J; junction bases unmatched: 17. The CDR3 has 18 amino acids. Germline V lookup: CDR1 MDHEN, CDR2 SYDVKM. The CDR3 bases are TGTGCCAGCAGTTCTAATGGACGGGAGCGGGAGCATTTCAATGAGCAGTTCTTC. This codes for CASSSNGREREHFNEQFF.

The V gene is TRBV9, the J gene TRBJ2-1; 7 nucleotides align to TRBD1. V lost 4 bases and J lost 2; bases outside the gene matches: 6. CDR1 is SGDLS, CDR2 YYNGEE, per germline. The CDR3 has 15 amino acids. In DNA, the CDR3 is TGTGCCAGCAGCCGAGACAGGGCGGCCTACAATGAGCAGTTCTTC. Protein: CASSRDRAAYNEQFF.

J is TRBJ2-7 and V is TRBV24-1; no definite D call. Germline-derived CDR1 and CDR2 are KGHDR and SFDVKD. Trimming took off 4 bases at V and 4 bases at J, with 10 bases between the two ends. This CDR3 region has 13 residues. CDR3 DNA: TGTGCCACCAGTGAGCCGAACAGATACGAGCAGTACTTC. This gives the protein CATSEPNRYEQYF.

The chain couples TRBV5-6 to TRBJ1-3, with 8 bases fitting TRBD1. Unmatched junction bases numbered 1, after V lost 2 bases and J lost 3 bases. This CDR3 is 14 amino acids long. Per germline, CDR1 SGHDT and CDR2 YYEEEE. The CDR3 DNA reads as TGTGCCAGCAGCTTTGACAGGGGTGGAAACACCATATATTTT. As protein: CASSFDRGGNTIYF. Full variable domain (missing parts from reference TRBV5-6 and TRBJ1-3): DAGVTQSPTHLIKTRGQQVTLRCSPKSGHDTVSWYQQALGQGPQFIFQYYEEEERQRGNFPDRFSGHQFPNYSSELNVNALLLGDSALYLCASSFDRGGNTIYFGEGSWLTVV.

Regarding this clone: The sample holds other DNA sequences that translate to the same CDR3. This sequence joins TRBV19 and TRBJ2-1; TRBD2 matches at 8 bases. Per germline, CDR1 LNHDA and CDR2 SQIVND (reference sequence). The CDR3 sequence is 14 residues long. With V trimmed by 6 bases and J by 0 bases, 1 base remained unmatched. CDR3 sequence (DNA): TGTGCCAGTAGCAGCGGGAGCTCCTACAATGAGCAGTTCTTC. It yields the protein CASSSGSSYNEQFF. Full variable domain (rest looked up from reference TRBV19 and TRBJ2-1): DGGITQSPKYLFRKEGQNVTLSCEQNLNHDAMYWYRQDPGQGLRLIYYSQIVNDFQKGDIAEGYSVSREKKESFPLTVTSAQKNPTAFYLCASSSGSSYNEQFFGPGTRLTVL.

The chain recombines TRBV7-9 with TRBJ2-5; 8 positions match TRBD1. The germline CDR1 and CDR2 sequences are SEHNR and FQNEAQ (reference sequence). The CDR3 covers 14 residues. The trim removed 5 bases at V and 5 bases at J, leaving 7 bases unmatched. This CDR3 reads CASSTAGGGETQYF. In DNA form, the CDR3 reads TGTGCCAGCAGCACCGCAGGGGGCGGGGAGACCCAGTACTTC.

V and J are TRBV28 and TRBJ2-5; D gene unclear. The CDR3 extends over 14 amino acids. Trimming took off 6 bases at V and 4 bases at J, with 15 bases between the two ends. CDR1 and CDR2 from the germline V gene are MDHEN and SYDVKM. CDR3 residues: CASRDPSESETQYF. The CDR3 DNA reads as TGTGCCAGCAGAGATCCGTCGGAGTCAGAGACCCAGTACTTC.

V is TRBV3-1 (or the pseudogene TRBV3-2) and J is TRBJ2-5, with 11 bases aligning to TRBD2. CDR3 length equals 16 residues. After removal of 2 bases from V and 4 bases from J, the junction contained 6 bases not matched to a gene. Germline CDR1 LGHDT, CDR2 YNNKEL (reference sequence). CDR3 protein: CASSQIAGGIGETQYF. The DNA of the CDR3 is TGTGCCAGCAGCCAAATAGCGGGGGGGATAGGAGAGACCCAGTACTTC.